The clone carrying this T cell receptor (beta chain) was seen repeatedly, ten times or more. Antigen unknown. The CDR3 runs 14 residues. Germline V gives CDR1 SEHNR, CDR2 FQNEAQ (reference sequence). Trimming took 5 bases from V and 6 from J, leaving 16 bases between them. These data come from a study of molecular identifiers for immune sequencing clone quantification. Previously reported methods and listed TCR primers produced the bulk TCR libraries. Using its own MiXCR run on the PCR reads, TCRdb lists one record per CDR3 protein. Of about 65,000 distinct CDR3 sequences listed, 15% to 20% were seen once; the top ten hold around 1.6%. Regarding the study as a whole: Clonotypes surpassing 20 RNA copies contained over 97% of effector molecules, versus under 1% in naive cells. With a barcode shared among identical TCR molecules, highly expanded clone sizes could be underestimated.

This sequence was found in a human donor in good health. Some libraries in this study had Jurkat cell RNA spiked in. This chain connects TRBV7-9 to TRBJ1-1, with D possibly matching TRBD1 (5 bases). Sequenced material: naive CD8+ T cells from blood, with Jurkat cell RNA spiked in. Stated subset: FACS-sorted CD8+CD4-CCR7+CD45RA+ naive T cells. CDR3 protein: CASSPVGGRSEAFF. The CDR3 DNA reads TGTGCCAGCAGCCCAGTGGGGGGGAGGTCTGAAGCTTTCTTT.